This entry describes one T cell receptor beta chain. Antigen: not known. Vbeta (60) and Jbeta (13) primers were used in the PCR. Generated by immunoSEQ multiplex PCR, the TCRdb table keeps only in-frame clones and is missing some. This sample has 100,000 or so clones, with approximately 75% found just once. These data come from a study of cytomegalovirus exposure and HLA in healthy donors. CDR1 and CDR2 (germline): SGHNT, YYREEE (reference sequence). Germline trimming cut 3 bases from V and 15 bases from J; bases unmatched to any gene: 9. The CDR3 totals 14 residues. Broader study findings: In an earlier analysis, in 540 or so donors, most V segments appeared productive either ~87% or ~30% of the time. Later work found most CMV-associated TCR beta chains apparently HLA-restricted.

The sequencing sample was made of PBMCs. This TCR was recovered from a middle-aged woman in good health and CMV-seronegative. V gene TRBV5-4 combines with J gene TRBJ2-1; 13 positions match TRBD2. The DNA for the CDR3 is TGTGCCAGCAGCTGGCCCGGGACTAGCGGGGCCCTGTTCTTC. Residues: CASSWPGTSGALFF.